These T cell receptor beta chains were read from a single sample in a study of control samples from healthy donors and cancer patients. Some clones are missing from TCRdb's copy, which holds only in-frame ones; the method was immunoSEQ multiplex PCR. In the table there are 50,000 to 75,000 clones, around 91% of which are singletons. The sequenced material came from PBMCs. These receptors were obtained from a man in his fifties or sixties with colorectal cancer. Both conserved end residues are part of each CDR3. The D gene is left open where the match is weak. Expanded clones are given a class, and other clones once, few, many or no size at all.

J: TRBJ2-7; D: NA; V: TRBV4-3; size: NA; CDR3: CASSQDRQYYEQYF; DNA: TGCGCCAGCAGCCAAGATCGGCAGTACTACGAGCAGTACTTC
J: TRBJ1-4; D: TRBD1; V: TRBV9; size: NA; CDR3: CASSAQGATNEKLFF; DNA: TGTGCCAGCAGCGCACAGGGGGCAACTAATGAAAAACTGTTTTTT
J: TRBJ2-5; D: NA; V: TRBV11-2; size: few; CDR3: CASSPTGETQYF; DNA: TGTGCCAGCAGCCCAACGGGGGAGACCCAGTACTTC
J: TRBJ2-1; D: NA; V: TRBV18; size: NA; CDR3: CASSPTELHNEQFF; DNA: TGTGCCAGCTCACCCACTGAGTTACACAATGAGCAGTTCTTC
J: TRBJ2-7; D: NA; V: TRBV5-4; size: NA; CDR3: CASSPSGFASHEQYF; DNA: TGTGCCAGCAGCCCGTCAGGTTTCGCCTCCCACGAGCAGTACTTC
J: TRBJ2-7; D: NA; V: TRBV27; size: NA; CDR3: CASSFGAGSYEQYF; DNA: TGTGCCAGCAGTTTTGGAGCTGGCTCCTACGAGCAGTACTTC
J: TRBJ1-1; D: NA; V: TRBV6-2/TRBV6-3; size: few; CDR3: CASSSGFMNTEAFF; DNA: TGTGCCAGCAGCTCAGGTTTCATGAACACTGAAGCTTTCTTT
J: TRBJ1-1; D: NA; V: TRBV7-9; size: NA; CDR3: CASSPRGANTEAFF; DNA: TGTGCCAGCAGCCCTCGGGGGGCGAACACTGAAGCTTTCTTT
J: TRBJ1-2; D: NA; V: TRBV5-1; size: NA; CDR3: CASSQRFGYTF; DNA: TGCGCCAGCAGCCAGCGTTTTGGCTACACCTTC
J: TRBJ2-7; D: TRBD2; V: TRBV5-1; size: NA; CDR3: CASSLAGVYEQYF; DNA: TGCGCCAGCAGCTTAGCGGGGGTCTACGAGCAGTACTTC
J: TRBJ2-3; D: NA; V: TRBV24-1; size: NA; CDR3: CATSDLGRGDADTQYF; DNA: TGTGCCACCAGTGATTTGGGCAGGGGGGACGCAGATACGCAGTATTTT
J: TRBJ2-2; D: NA; V: TRBV18; size: once; CDR3: CASSLDKSGTGELFF; DNA: TGTGCCAGCTCACTTGACAAGTCAGGCACCGGGGAGCTGTTTTTT